The entry below describes one TCR beta chain. Its antigen is not known. Germline values: CDR1 LNHDA, CDR2 SQIVND (reference sequence). The CDR3 totals 17 residues. V lost 2 bases to trimming and J lost 1 base; unmatched junction nucleotides: 3. The data were obtained in a study of siplizumab effects on memory and regulatory T cells. The protocol was immunoSEQ multiplex PCR, while the TCRdb copy is restricted to in-frame clones and leaves out a portion. The sample records about 110,000 clones, roughly 92% being singletons. Study-level findings and limits: Greater diversity than memory cells seemed evident in naive T cells, which also appeared to be major alloresponse contributors.

V usage is TRBV19 and J usage is TRBJ2-5, with TRBD2 matching over 14 bases. The sequence was collected from a human donor in good health. The sequenced material came from CD4+ T cells sorted from blood. The CDR3 nucleotides are TGTGCCAGTAGTATACTTGGGACTAGCGGGGGCCAAGAGACCCAGTACTTC. Its protein product is CASSILGTSGGQETQYF.